Shown below are 6 T cell receptor beta chains from a single sample sequenced in a study of blood T cell repertoires in COVID-19 (dated by TCRdb to 2018 to 2020). The library was produced with the immunoSEQ multiplex PCR assay. Here the immuneACCESS table is served through TCRdb, limited to in-frame sequences with V and J called. Missing clones are a known gap in these copies; in checked studies unresolved V genes cover under half, and the rest lacks a known reason. The sample table contains fewer than 90,000 clones; only one count was recorded for nearly 95% of them. About 4.5% of the sample lies in the top ten. The source material was peripheral blood. The receptors stem from a human donor with active COVID-19. The donor label of this sample is uncertain.

The genes are TRBV28 and TRBJ2-5; 7 positions match TRBD2. The CDR3 loop spans 16 amino acids. The ends lost 2 bases at V and 3 bases at J; junction bases unmatched: 9. CDR1 MDHEN and CDR2 SYDVKM come from the germline V gene. CDR3 loop: CASSLAGTNIKETQYF. CDR3 in DNA: TGTGCCAGCAGTTTAGCTGGGACTAACATAAAAGAGACCCAGTACTTC.

The J gene is TRBJ2-1, the V gene TRBV4-1; D unclear. V was shortened by 4 bases and J by 0 bases, with 16 bases between the two germline ends. Germline V lookup: CDR1 MGHRA, CDR2 YSYEKL. The CDR3 is 17 amino acids. The CDR3 spells CASSRKANDFSYNEQFF. The CDR3 nucleotides read TGCGCCAGCAGCCGGAAAGCGAATGATTTCTCCTACAATGAGCAGTTCTTC.

J is TRBJ1-2 and V is TRBV10-1, with D tentatively TRBD1 (6 bases). Trimming took off 2 bases at V and 7 bases at J, with 14 bases between the two ends. This CDR3 is 14 amino acids long. In germline, CDR1 is WNHNN, CDR2 SYGVQD (reference sequence). The CDR3 DNA follows: TGCGCCAGCAGTGAGAGGCAGGGGCTTCCTGGCTACACCTTC. It yields the protein CASSERQGLPGYTF.

The chain joins TRBV2 to TRBJ2-3; 7 bases align to TRBD1. CDR1 SNHLY and CDR2 FYNNEI come from the germline V gene. There are 15 residues in the CDR3. V was pared by 10 bases and J by 0 bases, with 10 bases of the junction left unmatched. CDR3 amino acids: CATIPGTESTDTQYF. Written as DNA, the CDR3 is TGTGCCACCATTCCCGGGACAGAGAGCACAGATACGCAGTATTTT.

This chain links TRBV20-1 with TRBJ2-7; 8 positions agree with TRBD2. J gave up 9 bases and V 6 bases, and 7 bases lay outside the gene matches. Germline lookup yields CDR1 DFQATT and CDR2 SNEGSKA (reference sequence). This CDR3 has 11 residues. The CDR3 DNA is TGCAGTGCCGTCTTGCTAGCGGGGCAGTACTTC. Translated: CSAVLLAGQYF.

The chain has TRBV28 and TRBJ2-7; D perhaps matches TRBD1 (6 bases). The CDR3 sequence is 14 residues long. CDR1 is MDHEN and CDR2 is SYDVKM in the germline V gene. V shed 6 bases and J shed 2 bases, with 14 bases lying between them. CDR3 sequence: CASRGDRLTYEQYF. CDR3 sequence (DNA): TGTGCCAGCAGGGGAGACAGGTTAACCTACGAGCAGTACTTC. Variable domain in full (rest from reference TRBV28 and TRBJ2-7): DVKVTQSSRYLVKRTGEKVFLECVQDMDHENMFWYRQDPGLGLRLIYFSYDVKMKEKGDIPEGYSVSREKKERFSLILESASTNQTSMYLCASRGDRLTYEQYFGPGTRLTVT.